Below, 26 T cell receptor beta chains from the same sample are listed, as sequenced in a study of cytotoxic CD8 clonotypes in ibrutinib-treated CLL. Measured with immunoSEQ multiplex PCR; TCRdb has only the in-frame clones, and not every one. The sample includes fewer than 400,000 clones, roughly 71% of them seen just once. The sequences come from PBMCs, collected after 36 months of ibrutinib treatment. Source of these receptors: a human donor with chronic lymphocytic leukemia.

The chain is built from TRBV4-1 and TRBJ1-1; TRBD1 might be the D (5 bases). Germline V lookup: CDR1 MGHRA, CDR2 YSYEKL. V dropped 4 bases and J dropped 1 base, with 13 bases sitting between them. This CDR3 comprises 15 residues. The CDR3 loop reads CASSLGWGENTEAFF. CDR3 in DNA: TGCGCCAGCAGCCTCGGTTGGGGGGAGAACACTGAAGCTTTCTTT.

This chain links TRBV14 with TRBJ2-2; D assignment may be TRBD1 or TRBD2 (5 bases each). The CDR3 loop spans 16 amino acids. CDR1 is SGHDN, CDR2 FVKESK, per germline. Trimming took 4 bases from V and 3 from J, leaving 15 bases between them. CDR3 residues: CASSPIPGAYTGELFF. The CDR3 nucleotides are TGTGCCAGCAGCCCCATACCCGGGGCCTACACCGGGGAGCTGTTTTTT.

This chain connects TRBV7-9 to TRBJ1-2; no clear D. Germline V gene sequence: CDR1 SEHNR, CDR2 FQNEAQ (reference sequence). The CDR3 covers 14 residues. The V gene lost 7 bases and the J gene lost 7 bases, with 19 bases spanning the gap. CDR3: CASIPPGSGSGYTF. The DNA for the CDR3 is TGTGCCAGCATCCCCCCGGGGTCCGGAAGTGGCTACACCTTC.

The chain couples TRBV5-1 to TRBJ2-5, with 10 bases identical to TRBD1. This CDR3 region has 15 residues. CDR1 and CDR2 from the germline V gene are SGHRS and YFSETQ. After removal of 0 bases from V and 5 bases from J, the junction contained 4 bases not matched to a gene. CDR3: CASSLGQGAWETQYF. For the CDR3, the DNA is TGCGCCAGCAGCTTGGGACAGGGGGCTTGGGAGACCCAGTACTTC.

The chain employs TRBV13 and TRBJ2-7; 8 positions match TRBD1. Per the germline V gene, CDR1 is PRHDT and CDR2 is FYEKMQ (reference sequence). The CDR3 length is 13 residues. The V gene end was trimmed by 5 bases and the J gene end by 5 bases; junction bases not matched to a gene: 5. The CDR3 DNA reads TGTGCCAGCAGCGATGACAGGGGAAACGAGCAGTACTTC. Amino acid sequence: CASSDDRGNEQYF.

This clone was detected a few times. The V gene is TRBV7-9, the J gene TRBJ2-7; 7 bases fit TRBD1. The CDR3 is made up of 12 amino acids. The trim removed 3 bases at V and 7 bases at J, leaving 3 bases unmatched. Germline lookup yields CDR1 SEHNR and CDR2 FQNEAQ (reference sequence). CDR3 in amino acids: CASSFRGMEQYF. CDR3 nucleotides: TGTGCCAGCAGCTTCAGGGGGATGGAGCAGTACTTC. The variable domain in full, completed from reference TRBV7-9 and TRBJ2-7, reads DTGVSQNPRHKITKRGQNVTFRCDPISEHNRLYWYRQTLGQGPEFLTYFQNEAQLEKSRLLSDRFSAERPKGSFSTLEIQRTEQGDSAMYLCASSFRGMEQYFGPGTRLTVT.

This chain uses TRBV11-2 with TRBJ2-7; D is uncertain. V lost 6 bases, J lost 3 bases, and 12 bases lay in between. The CDR3 has 13 residues. Germline values: CDR1 SGHAT, CDR2 FQNNGV. CDR3 bases: TGTGCCAGCAGGGTAACACCCCACTACGAGCAGTACTTC. This translates into CASRVTPHYEQYF.

The rearrangement links TRBV10-2 to TRBJ2-5, with 10 bases matching TRBD2. The J call is in doubt because the DNA end fits TRBJ2-7 better. This CDR3 comprises 15 residues. The germline V gene encodes CDR1 WSHSY and CDR2 SAAADI. CDR3 sequence (DNA): TGCGCCAGCACCCTTAGCGGGGGGAGCTCCTACGAGCAGTACTTC. As protein: CASTLSGGSSYEQYF.

Points on this clone: Other DNA sequences in this specimen translate into the identical CDR3. The V call is TRBV5-1, the J call TRBJ1-2; 10 bases fit TRBD1. The ends lost 3 bases at V and 3 bases at J; junction bases unmatched: 5. This CDR3 is built from 15 residues. CDR1 SGHRS and CDR2 YFSETQ come from the germline V gene. The CDR3: CASSSRTGGDYGYTF. CDR3 nucleotide sequence: TGCGCCAGCAGCTCGAGGACAGGGGGTGACTATGGCTACACCTTC.

The chain has TRBV4-1 and TRBJ1-5; the match to TRBD1 covers 8 bases. V lost 3 bases and J lost 2; bases outside the gene matches: 6. This CDR3 region has 16 residues. Germline V lookup: CDR1 MGHRA, CDR2 YSYEKL. The CDR3 protein is CASSQEDRDGNQPQHF. The CDR3 DNA reads TGCGCCAGCAGCCAGGAGGACAGGGACGGCAATCAGCCCCAGCATTTT.

The rearrangement links TRBV5-6 to TRBJ1-5, with TRBD1 as a possible D gene (6 bases). This CDR3 has 17 residues. Germline-derived CDR1 and CDR2 are SGHDT and YYEEEE. The germline V and J ends were trimmed by 3 bases and 1 base, with 17 bases remaining between them. The CDR3 loop reads CASSSSTTGKSNQPQHF. The CDR3 nucleotides read TGTGCCAGCAGCTCCTCCACTACAGGGAAGAGCAATCAGCCCCAGCATTTT. Together with reference TRBV5-6 and TRBJ1-5, the CDR3 gives the full variable domain: DAGVTQSPTHLIKTRGQQVTLRCSPKSGHDTVSWYQQALGQGPQFIFQYYEEEERQRGNFPDRFSGHQFPNYSSELNVNALLLGDSALYLCASSSSTTGKSNQPQHFGDGTRLSIL.

This chain uses TRBV7-8 with TRBJ1-6; D is possibly TRBD1 (5 bases). Germline lookup yields CDR1 SGHVS and CDR2 FQNEAQ. The germline V and J ends were trimmed by 6 bases and 7 bases, with 13 bases remaining between them. The CDR3 loop spans 14 amino acids. CDR3 in DNA: TGTGCCAGCAGGGGGGTTGGCGGAAATTCACCCCTCCACTTT. It yields the protein CASRGVGGNSPLHF.

The chain uses TRBV4-1 and TRBJ2-7; D gene unclear. Trimming stripped 1 base from V and 2 bases from J, with 15 bases between. The V gene's germline CDR1 is MGHRA and CDR2 YSYEKL. This CDR3 is built from 16 residues. CDR3 nucleotide sequence: TGCGCCAGCAGCCAAGTTGCGTCCAGGCGAACCTACGAGCAGTACTTC. It translates to CASSQVASRRTYEQYF.

This rearrangement joins TRBV27 to TRBJ2-7; 7 bases line up with TRBD1. Per germline, CDR1 MNHEY and CDR2 SMNVEV (reference sequence). After removal of 2 bases from V and 10 bases from J, the junction contained 11 bases not matched to a gene. The CDR3 totals 14 residues. CDR3 amino acids: CASSLRATGYTQYF. The CDR3 DNA is TGTGCCAGCAGTTTACGGGCGACAGGGTATACTCAGTACTTC.

To note about this clone: At one end, the junction sequence differs from germline, possibly due to a read error. The chain links TRBV9 to TRBJ2-1; D gene ambiguous. This CDR3 has 12 residues. Looked up from germline, CDR1 is SGDLS and CDR2 is YYNGEE. The CDR3 coding sequence is TGTGCCAGCAGCGTAGTAGACACTTCGTTGGTCTTC. This translates into CASSVVDTSLVF.

The V call is TRBV7-9, the J call TRBJ2-5; 8 bases align to TRBD2. The CDR3 loop spans 15 amino acids. CDR1 and CDR2 (germline): SEHNR, FQNEAQ (reference sequence). V gave up 8 bases and J gave up 7 bases; unmatched junction bases: 15. The CDR3 here is CASCSGAGGYRTQYF. The CDR3 region has the DNA TGTGCCAGCTGCTCCGGGGCGGGAGGATATCGGACCCAGTACTTC.

The CDR3 nucleotides are TGTGCCAGTAGTATAAAGGGGTCGGGGCAGCCCCAGCATTTT. It specifies CASSIKGSGQPQHF. The chain links TRBV19 to TRBJ1-5, with D perhaps matching TRBD1 (5 bases). CDR1 and CDR2 (germline): LNHDA, SQIVND (reference sequence). The length of the CDR3 is 14 residues. V was pared by 2 bases and J by 7 bases, with 12 bases between.

The genes are TRBV27 and TRBJ1-2; D call uncertain. Deletions cut 5 bases from V and 2 bases from J, with 9 bases between. The CDR3 has 13 amino acids. Germline CDR1 reads MNHEY; CDR2 reads SMNVEV (reference sequence). The CDR3: CASSDLFNYGYTF. Here the CDR3 DNA reads TGTGCCAGCAGTGACCTTTTCAACTATGGCTACACCTTC.

The chain recombines TRBV9 with TRBJ1-1; tentatively, D is TRBD1 (6 bases). Germline V gene sequence: CDR1 SGDLS, CDR2 YYNGEE. Trimming stripped 3 bases from V and 0 bases from J, with 12 bases between. CDR3 length equals 15 residues. In DNA form, the CDR3 reads TGTGCCAGCAGCGCAAGGACAGACATGAACACTGAAGCTTTCTTT. Protein product: CASSARTDMNTEAFF.

The chain links TRBV13 to TRBJ2-1; no clear D gene. CDR3 length: 13 amino acids. Trimming took off 0 bases at V and 5 bases at J, with 5 bases between the two ends. Germline CDR1 is PRHDT and CDR2 is FYEKMQ (reference sequence). The chain's CDR3 is CASSLGRHNEQFF. The CDR3 DNA reads TGTGCCAGCAGCTTAGGCAGACACAATGAGCAGTTCTTC. The whole variable domain, remainder taken from reference TRBV13 and TRBJ2-1, is AAGVIQSPRHLIKEKRETATLKCYPIPRHDTVYWYQQGPGQDPQFLISFYEKMQSDKGSIPDRFSAQQFSDYHSELNMSSLELGDSALYFCASSLGRHNEQFFGPGTRLTVL.

The V and J genes are TRBV27 and TRBJ1-2, with D hard to call. CDR1 MNHEY and CDR2 SMNVEV come from the germline V gene (reference sequence). This CDR3 is 15 amino acids long. Trimming shortened V by 5 bases and J by 8 bases, and 21 bases separated the two germline ends. CDR3 nucleotide sequence: TGTGCCAGCAGTCCCCAAACCCGATATTCGGAGGGCTACACCTTC. Translated: CASSPQTRYSEGYTF.

This clone was counted between two and nine times. The V call is TRBV27, the J call TRBJ2-6; D ambiguous. CDR1 and CDR2 (germline): MNHEY, SMNVEV (reference sequence). V dropped 2 bases and J dropped 2 bases, with 7 bases sitting between them. The CDR3 has 15 residues. CDR3 amino acids: CASSLIGTGANVLTF. The CDR3 bases are TGTGCCAGCAGTTTAATCGGAACTGGGGCCAACGTCCTGACTTTC.

The V call is TRBV19, the J call TRBJ1-2; D unclear. The germline CDR1 and CDR2 sequences are LNHDA and SQIVND (reference sequence). Trimming took 8 bases from V and 0 from J, leaving 19 bases between them. The CDR3 loop spans 16 amino acids. In DNA, the CDR3 is TGTGCCAGTGCCTACCTGGTGGAGAGAACTAACTATGGCTACACCTTC. Amino acid sequence: CASAYLVERTNYGYTF.

The V gene is TRBV7-3, the J gene TRBJ1-1; weak D call: TRBD1 (5 bases). Germline lookup yields CDR1 SGHTA and CDR2 FQGTGA. V lost 5 bases, J lost 4 bases, and 11 bases lay in between. The CDR3 length is 13 residues. CDR3 DNA: TGTGCCAGCAGCGTCGGGGCGGGCACTGAAGCTTTCTTT. This translates into CASSVGAGTEAFF. Supplemented by reference TRBV7-3 and TRBJ1-1, the full variable domain reads GAGVSQTPSNKVTEKGKYVELRCDPISGHTALYWYRQSLGQGPEFLIYFQGTGAADDSGLPNDRFFAVRPEGSVSTLKIQRTERGDSAVYLCASSVGAGTEAFFGQGTRLTVV.

This clone was counted between two and nine times. The chain is built from TRBV5-4 and TRBJ2-1; 7 bases align to TRBD1. From germline, CDR1 is SGHNT and CDR2 YYREEE (reference sequence). V gave up 1 base and J gave up 0 bases; unmatched junction bases: 1. This CDR3 has 15 amino acids. This CDR3 is CASSLYRGSYNEQFF. The CDR3, as DNA: TGTGCCAGCAGCTTGTACAGGGGCTCCTACAATGAGCAGTTCTTC.

This clone has a handful of counts. Other DNA sequences in this specimen translate into the identical CDR3. The rearrangement uses TRBV6-5 and TRBJ1-2; D gene ambiguous. Germline V gene sequence: CDR1 MNHEY, CDR2 SVGAGI. This CDR3 region has 12 residues. V was clipped by 6 bases and J by 1 base, with 6 bases between them. In DNA, the CDR3 is TGTGCCAGCAGCCGAGGTAACTATGGCTACACCTTC. This translates into CASSRGNYGYTF.